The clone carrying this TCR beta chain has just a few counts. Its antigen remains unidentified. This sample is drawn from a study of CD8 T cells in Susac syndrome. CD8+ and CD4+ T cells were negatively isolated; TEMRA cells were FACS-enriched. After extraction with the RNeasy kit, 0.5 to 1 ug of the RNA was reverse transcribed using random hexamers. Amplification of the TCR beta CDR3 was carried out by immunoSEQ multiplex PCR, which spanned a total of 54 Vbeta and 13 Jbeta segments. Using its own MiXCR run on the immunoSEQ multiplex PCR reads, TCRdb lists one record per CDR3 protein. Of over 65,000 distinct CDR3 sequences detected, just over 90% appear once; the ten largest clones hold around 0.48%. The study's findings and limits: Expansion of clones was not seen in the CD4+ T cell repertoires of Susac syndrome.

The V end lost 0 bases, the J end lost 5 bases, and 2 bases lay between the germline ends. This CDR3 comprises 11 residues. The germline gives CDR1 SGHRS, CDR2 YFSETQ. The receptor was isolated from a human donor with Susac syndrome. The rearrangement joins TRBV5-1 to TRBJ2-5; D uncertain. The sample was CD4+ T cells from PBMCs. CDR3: CASSLAETQYF. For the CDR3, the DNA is TGCGCCAGCAGCTTGGCTGAGACCCAGTACTTC. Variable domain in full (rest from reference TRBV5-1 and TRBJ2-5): KAGVTQTPRYLIKTRGQQVTLSCSPISGHRSVSWYQQTPGQGLQFLFEYFSETQRNKGNFPGRFSGRQFSNSRSEMNVSTLELGDSALYLCASSLAETQYFGPGTRLLVL.